The 11 T cell receptor beta chains listed next were all sequenced from one sample in a study of PD-1 blockade in classical Hodgkin lymphoma. The protocol was immunoSEQ multiplex PCR, while the TCRdb copy is restricted to in-frame clones and leaves out a portion. The profile shows 12,000 or so clones, about 88% of them singletons. Time point noted: cycle 4 day 1 (C4D1), after six to seven weeks of nivolumab. There was relapse after autologous stem cell transplantation in every patient, and there was variation in brentuximab vedotin exposure. It was by magnetic negative selection that CD8+ T cells were isolated from thawed PBMCs. Sample: CD8+ T cells from blood, taken before the fourth cycle of nivolumab. These receptors originate from a human donor with classical Hodgkin lymphoma. The donor label of this sample is uncertain.

This clone has a single count. The rearrangement links TRBV30 to TRBJ1-1, with TRBD1 matching over 7 bases. The CDR3 is 13 amino acids. Germline trimming cut 3 bases from V and 3 bases from J; bases unmatched to any gene: 4. Germline-derived CDR1 and CDR2 are GTSNPN and SVGIG (reference sequence). The chain's CDR3 is CAWRSGGYTEAFF. CDR3 DNA sequence: TGTGCCTGGAGGTCAGGGGGATACACTGAAGCTTTCTTT.

This chain links TRBV19 with TRBJ1-2, with 8 bases lining up with TRBD1. The V gene end was trimmed by 3 bases and the J gene end by 2 bases; junction bases not matched to a gene: 8. The CDR3 consists of 16 residues. Germline lookup yields CDR1 LNHDA and CDR2 SQIVND (reference sequence). The CDR3 region has the DNA TGTGCCAGTAGTATTGCGGGTGGGACAGGAAACTATGGCTACACCTTC. As protein: CASSIAGGTGNYGYTF.

This chain joins TRBV19 and TRBJ2-7; D unresolved. This CDR3 comprises 11 residues. V dropped 6 bases and J dropped 4 bases, with 7 bases sitting between them. The germline gives CDR1 LNHDA, CDR2 SQIVND (reference sequence). The CDR3 sequence: CASSDKYEQYF. The CDR3 bases are TGTGCCAGTAGCGATAAATACGAGCAGTACTTC.

The CDR3 region has the DNA TGTGCCAGCGGGAACCCCACCTCCTACGAGCAGTACTTC. This translates into CASGNPTSYEQYF. The chain employs TRBV27 and TRBJ2-7; unclear D gene. V was trimmed by 8 bases and J by 0 bases, leaving 11 bases between them. CDR3 size: 13 residues. Germline V lookup: CDR1 MNHEY, CDR2 SMNVEV (reference sequence).

The rearrangement uses TRBV2 and TRBJ2-5; TRBD1 agrees at 9 bases. CDR1 is SNHLY and CDR2 is FYNNEI in the germline V gene. V trimming: 6 bases; J trimming: 2 bases; junction bases outside the gene matches: 13. This CDR3 is 17 amino acids long. The CDR3 coding sequence is TGTGCCAGCAGCGAACGCCTTGGACAGGGGAGACAAGAGACCCAGTACTTC. Its translation is CASSERLGQGRQETQYF.

This rearrangement joins TRBV19 to TRBJ1-1, with D possibly TRBD1 on 6 matching bases. The CDR3 spans 15 residues. Germline values: CDR1 LNHDA, CDR2 SQIVND (reference sequence). V was shortened by 5 bases and J by 0 bases, with 13 bases between the two germline ends. CDR3 sequence (DNA): TGTGCCAGTAGTGCGGGGGCACGAATGAACACTGAAGCTTTCTTT. Protein sequence: CASSAGARMNTEAFF.

As to this clone: One junction end does not reproduce the germline sequence, and a read error may be involved. The chain carries TRBV7-7 and TRBJ2-7, with D possibly TRBD2 on 6 matching bases. The CDR3 is made up of 13 amino acids. Germline lookup yields CDR1 SSHAT and CDR2 FNYEAQ (reference sequence). The CDR3 bases are TGTGCTAGCAGCTTAGCGGAAAACTACGAGCAGTACTTC. Translating it yields CASSLAENYEQYF.

This chain links TRBV29-1 with TRBJ2-7; 7 nucleotides align to TRBD1. Germline V gene lookup returns CDR1 SQVTM and CDR2 ANQGSEA. The CDR3 spans 15 residues. Trimming took 6 bases from V and 2 from J; bases not matched to a gene: 13. Written as DNA, the CDR3 is TGCAGCGTGGTCGCCGGGACAGATATTACCTACGAGCAGTACTTC. Amino acid sequence: CSVVAGTDITYEQYF.

In this sample, this clone turned up once. The chain is built from TRBV27 and TRBJ1-6, with 7 bases that match TRBD1. Germline V gene sequence: CDR1 MNHEY, CDR2 SMNVEV (reference sequence). This CDR3 spans 15 amino acids. J was trimmed by 7 bases and V by 5 bases; bases with no gene match: 8. CDR3 DNA sequence: TGTGCCAGCAGTCCGTGGACAGGCCCCAATTCACCCCTCCACTTT. It encodes CASSPWTGPNSPLHF.

This rearrangement joins TRBV11-1 to TRBJ1-1; D not resolved. Trimming cost V 5 bases and J 2 bases, with 12 bases left between them. The CDR3 totals 14 residues. The germline V gene has CDR1 SGHAT and CDR2 FQDESV (reference sequence). This CDR3 reads CASSHLRGNTEAFF. Here the CDR3 DNA reads TGTGCCAGCAGCCATCTCCGGGGAAACACTGAAGCTTTCTTT.

V is TRBV6-5 and J is TRBJ1-2; 8 nucleotides align to TRBD1. The CDR3 is 15 amino acids. Germline CDR1 reads MNHEY; CDR2 reads SVGAGI. V gave up 5 bases and J gave up 1 base; unmatched junction bases: 6. CDR3 sequence reads: CASSVRQGSNYGYTF. Written as DNA, the CDR3 is TGTGCCAGCAGTGTACGACAGGGGAGTAACTATGGCTACACCTTC.